This T cell receptor (beta chain) was recorded in a study of blood T cell repertoires in COVID-19. Study-level background: Samples representing acute and convalescent COVID-19 were sourced from the United States, Italy and Spain.

CDR1 is SEHNR and CDR2 is FQNEAQ in the germline V gene (reference sequence). This CDR3 comprises 14 residues. Trimming took off 5 bases at V and 4 bases at J, with 14 bases between the two ends. Sequencing was performed with immunoSEQ multiplex PCR; in TCRdb, only in-frame clones are kept and a portion is missing. Of roughly 57,000 clones in the sample, 90% were seen once. The sample consisted of peripheral blood. The chain carries TRBV7-9 and TRBJ1-2; D is undetermined. This sequence was found in a human donor in a cohort sampled during active COVID-19. Here the CDR3 reads CASSPRRVGYGYTF. In DNA, the CDR3 is TGTGCCAGCAGCCCCCGACGGGTTGGCTATGGCTACACCTTC.